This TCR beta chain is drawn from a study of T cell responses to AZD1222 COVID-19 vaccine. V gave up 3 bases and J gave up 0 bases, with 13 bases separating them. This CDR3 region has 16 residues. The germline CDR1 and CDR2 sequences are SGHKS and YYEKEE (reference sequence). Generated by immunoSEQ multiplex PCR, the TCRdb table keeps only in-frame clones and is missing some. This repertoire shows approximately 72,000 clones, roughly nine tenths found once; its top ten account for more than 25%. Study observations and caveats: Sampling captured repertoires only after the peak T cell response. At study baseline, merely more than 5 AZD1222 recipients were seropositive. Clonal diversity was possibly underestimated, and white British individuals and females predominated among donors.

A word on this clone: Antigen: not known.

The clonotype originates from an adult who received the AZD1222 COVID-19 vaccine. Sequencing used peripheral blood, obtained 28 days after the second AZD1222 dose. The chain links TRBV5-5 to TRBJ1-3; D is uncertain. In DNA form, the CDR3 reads TGTGCCAGCAGCTCTGGAGCAGGTTACTCTGGAAACACCATATATTTT. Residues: CASSSGAGYSGNTIYF.